Listed below are T cell receptor beta chains from one sample, sequenced in a study of cytomegalovirus exposure and HLA in healthy donors. Sequencing used immunoSEQ multiplex PCR; TCRdb keeps in-frame clones, though not all of them. The sample comprises roughly 170,000 clones, around 80% of which are singletons, and about 13% rests with the top ten. Sequenced input: PBMCs. All receptors derive from a woman aged 45 to 65 in good health and CMV-seropositive. Both conserved end residues are part of each CDR3. D genes are given only for firm matches. Clone size appears in some rows only: once, few, many, or a class for an expanded clone.

. TRBJ1-2 TRBV4-1 . TGCGCCAGCAGCCAAGATCACCGGGCCTTAACAGGGGGCTACACCTTC CASSQDHRALTGGYTF
. TRBJ2-1 TRBV11-2 . TGTGCCAGCAGCTTTGGGCCGCCCAATGAGCAGTTCTTC CASSFGPPNEQFF
few TRBJ1-5 TRBV7-8 TRBD1 TGTGCCAGCAGCTTAGGGGGGACAGGGTATAATCAGCCCCAGCATTTT CASSLGGTGYNQPQHF
. TRBJ1-5 TRBV2 TRBD1 TGTGCCAGCATGGGACAGCTCAATCAGCCCCAGCATTTT CASMGQLNQPQHF
few TRBJ2-4 TRBV10-2 . TGCGCCAGCCGACGTGGGGGGGCGGCCAAAAACATTCAGTACTTC CASRRGGAAKNIQYF
few TRBJ1-1 TRBV5-4 . TGTGCCAGCAGCTTTCTTGTGGCCACTGAAGCTTTCTTT CASSFLVATEAFF
. TRBJ2-1 TRBV7-8 TRBD1 TGTGCCAGCAGTTTTATCAGGGGGAGAGAGCAGTTCTTC CASSFIRGREQFF
. TRBJ1-4 TRBV19 . TGTGCCAGTAGTCCGGGGAGGGAAAAACTGTTTTTT CASSPGREKLFF
once TRBJ2-4 TRBV15 . TGTGCCACCAGCAGAGATTCAATAGAAAACATTCAGTACTTC CATSRDSIENIQYF
. TRBJ2-3 TRBV5-1 . TGCGCCAGCAGCTTGAAGGGACTGCCCACAGATACGCAGTATTTT CASSLKGLPTDTQYF
. TRBJ2-3 TRBV6-1 . TGTGCCAGCAGTGAAGCTTTGGCTAGTTTTATAGATACGCAGTATTTT CASSEALASFIDTQYF
once TRBJ2-1 TRBV27 . TGTGCCAGCAGTTTAGGGGGGGCCTTTGAGCAGTTCTTC CASSLGGAFEQFF
. TRBJ1-3 TRBV5-1 TRBD1 TGCGCCAGCAGCTTGGCCTTGGGGACAGGTGGAAACACCATATATTTT CASSLALGTGGNTIYF
once TRBJ2-6 TRBV19 . TGTGCCAGTAGCCTGACAGGTTTCTCTGGGGCCAACGTCCTGACTTTC CASSLTGFSGANVLTF
. TRBJ1-2 TRBV10-3 . TGTGCCATCAGTGAGTCGGGGGGAGTTTCCTATGGCTACACCTTC CAISESGGVSYGYTF
. TRBJ2-7 TRBV7-9 . TGTGCCAGCAGCTTAGAGGAGATCTCCTACGAGCAGTACTTC CASSLEEISYEQYF
. TRBJ1-2 TRBV5-4 TRBD1 TGTGCCAGCAGCTCCTCAGGGGGATTCTATGGCTACACCTTC CASSSSGGFYGYTF
. TRBJ1-2 TRBV5-6 TRBD1 TGTGCCAGCAGCTGGCAGACAGGGCGCGCTAACTATGGCTACACCTTC CASSWQTGRANYGYTF
once TRBJ2-2 TRBV7-6 . TGTGCCAGCAGCTTAAGACTAGACGCCGGGGAGCTGTTTTTT CASSLRLDAGELFF
. TRBJ2-4 TRBV6-1 TRBD2 TGTGCCAGCAGTGATACCGGGACTAGCAGGGGCATTCAGTACTTC CASSDTGTSRGIQYF
. TRBJ2-7 TRBV2 TRBD1 TGTGCCAGCAGTGAATCTAGGACAGGCTACGAGCAGTACTTC CASSESRTGYEQYF
. TRBJ2-7 TRBV4-1 TRBD2 TGCGCCAGCAGCTGCTTAGCGGGGGCTTCCTACGAGCAGTACTTC CASSCLAGASYEQYF
few TRBJ2-1 TRBV6-6 . TGTGCCAGCAGTCCCCGGGTTAGTCTCGATGAGCAGTTCTTC CASSPRVSLDEQFF
. TRBJ2-5 TRBV2 TRBD2 TGTGCCAGCAGTGATTGGCGGGGGGGCCAAGAGACCCAGTACTTC CASSDWRGGQETQYF
. TRBJ2-1 TRBV30 TRBD2 TGTGCCTGGAGTAGACTAGCAGTTGAGCAGTTCTTC CAWSRLAVEQFF
. TRBJ1-2 TRBV19 TRBD1 TGTGCCAGTAGTCCCGGGACAGGGAGCTATGGCTACACCTTC CASSPGTGSYGYTF
. TRBJ2-7 TRBV10-3 . TGTGCCATCAGTGATCCAGGCTACTCCTACGAGCAGTACTTC CAISDPGYSYEQYF
. TRBJ2-3 TRBV2 TRBD2 TGTGCCAGCAGTCCTCGGACTAGCGGGGAGGGTGAGACGCAGTATTTT CASSPRTSGEGETQYF
few TRBJ2-3 TRBV5-6 . TGTGCCAGCAGCTTTGCTCCGGCAGATACGCAGTATTTT CASSFAPADTQYF
few TRBJ2-7 TRBV6-6 . TGTGCCAGCAGTCACGGACACTACTACGAGCAGTACTTC CASSHGHYYEQYF
. TRBJ2-5 TRBV5-4 . TGTGCCAGCAGCTTCCCCGGGGAGGCCATCCAAGAGACCCAGTACTTC CASSFPGEAIQETQYF
. TRBJ2-2 TRBV7-8 . TGTGCCAGCAGCTTAATTCGGGCGGGTGCAGGCACCGGGGAGCTGTTTTTT CASSLIRAGAGTGELFF
many TRBJ1-5 TRBV15 . TGTGCCACCAGCAGAGGTAACAGCCCGAATCAGCCCCAGCATTTT CATSRGNSPNQPQHF
few TRBJ1-2 TRBV5-4 . TGTGCCAGCAGCTTGATGGGGCCAGCCTATGGCTACACCTTC CASSLMGPAYGYTF
. TRBJ1-5 TRBV7-7 . TGTGCCAGCAGGCATAACACGGCCGGGAAGAATGGCAATCGACCCCAGCATTTT CASRHNTAGKNGNRPQHF
few TRBJ2-7 TRBV9 . TGTGCCAGCAGCCCCACCGGGACAACCTACGAGCAGTACTTC CASSPTGTTYEQYF
few TRBJ1-1 TRBV2 . TGTGCCAGCAGGGCCGGAGTTAACACTGAAGCTTTCTTT CASRAGVNTEAFF
. TRBJ2-3 TRBV27 TRBD2 TGTGCCAGCAGGAGGCCTGCGGTAGCGGGGGTCTCAGATACGCAGTATTTT CASRRPAVAGVSDTQYF
. TRBJ2-1 TRBV6-5 TRBD1 TGTGCCAGCAACCCGGGACAGAGCTCCTACAATGAGCAGTTCTTC CASNPGQSSYNEQFF
. TRBJ2-7 TRBV6-5 . TGTGCCAGCAGATATTACCTTCAGGGCTACTACGAGCAGTACTTC CASRYYLQGYYEQYF
few TRBJ1-5 TRBV19 . TGTGCCAGTAGTATAGGGGGCGATCAGCCCCAGCATTTT CASSIGGDQPQHF
. TRBJ2-7 TRBV6-1 TRBD1 TGTGCCAGCAGTCACCGGGACAGGGACTACGAGCAGTACTTC CASSHRDRDYEQYF
few TRBJ2-3 TRBV6-5 TRBD1 TGTGCCAGCAGGGCAGGGGGAATCGGAGATACGCAGTATTTT CASRAGGIGDTQYF
few TRBJ2-5 TRBV9 . TGTGCCAGCAGCGTAGACCAGGGGTCGGGGGAGACCCAGTACTTC CASSVDQGSGETQYF
. TRBJ2-7 TRBV11-2 TRBD2 TGTGCCAGCAGACTACTAGCGGGGGCTTTATCCGAGCAGTACTTC CASRLLAGALSEQYF
once TRBJ2-7 TRBV5-1 TRBD1 TGCGCCAGCAGCCCGGACAGGCCTCTCTCCTACGGGCAGTACTTC CASSPDRPLSYGQYF
once TRBJ1-5 TRBV7-6 TRBD1 TGTGCCAGCAGCCTTGGCAGGGGGATCGCTCAGCCCCAGCATTTT CASSLGRGIAQPQHF